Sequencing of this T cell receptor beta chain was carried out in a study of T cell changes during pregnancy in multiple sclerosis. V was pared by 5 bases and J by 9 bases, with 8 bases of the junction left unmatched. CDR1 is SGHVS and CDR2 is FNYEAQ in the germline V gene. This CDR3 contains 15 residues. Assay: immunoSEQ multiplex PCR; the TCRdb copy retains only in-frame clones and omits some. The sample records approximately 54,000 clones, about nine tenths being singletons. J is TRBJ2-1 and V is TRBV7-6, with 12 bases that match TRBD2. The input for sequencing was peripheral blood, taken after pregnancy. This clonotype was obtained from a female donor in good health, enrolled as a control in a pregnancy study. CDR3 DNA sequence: TGTGCCAGCAGCCTTTCTAGCGGGGGGGCCGCTGAGCAGTTCTTC. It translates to CASSLSSGGAAEQFF.